The next 21 T cell receptor beta chains were all read from a single sample in a study of blood T cell repertoires in COVID-19. Measured with immunoSEQ multiplex PCR; TCRdb has only the in-frame clones, and not every one. The data contain about 220,000 clones, 65% to 90% of them seen just once; the ten biggest clones take up around 9.5%. The sample taken for sequencing was peripheral blood. The receptors here all came from a man aged 50 to 60 with active or convalescent COVID-19.

The chain joins TRBV4-3 to TRBJ2-3; possibly TRBD2 for D (6 bases). V gave up 5 bases and J gave up 2 bases, with 8 bases separating them. This CDR3 has 13 amino acids. Looked up from germline, CDR1 is LGHNA and CDR2 is YSLEER. The CDR3 nucleotides are TGCGCCAGCAGCTCGGACTACACAGATACGCAGTATTTT. It specifies CASSSDYTDTQYF.

The rearrangement uses TRBV4-2 and TRBJ2-1, with 7 positions matching TRBD1. This CDR3 contains 13 residues. Germline CDR1 LGHNA, CDR2 YNFKEQ. With 4 bases clipped from V and 5 bases from J, the junction kept 2 bases outside the gene matches. The CDR3, as DNA: TGTGCCAGCAGCCGAGGGACAGACAATGAGCAGTTCTTC. Its translation is CASSRGTDNEQFF.

This chain connects TRBV4-3 to TRBJ1-4; D not certain. Trimming took off 3 bases at V and 6 bases at J, with 14 bases between the two ends. Germline loops: CDR1 LGHNA, CDR2 YSLEER. The CDR3 loop spans 15 amino acids. The CDR3 DNA sequence: TGCGCCAGCAGCCAGAGTGGGTTTGAGGATGAAAAACTGTTTTTT. Its protein product is CASSQSGFEDEKLFF.

This clone was observed a handful of times. The chain uses TRBV18 and TRBJ1-2; D call uncertain. Germline CDR1 is KGHSH and CDR2 is LQKENI. This CDR3 is 13 amino acids long. The germline V and J ends were trimmed by 5 bases and 3 bases, with 10 bases remaining between them. This CDR3 is CASSNAEHYGYTF. CDR3 bases: TGTGCCAGCTCAAATGCAGAACACTATGGCTACACCTTC. Variable domain in full (rest from reference TRBV18 and TRBJ1-2): NAGVMQNPRHLVRRRGQEARLRCSPMKGHSHVYWYRQLPEEGLKFMVYLQKENIIDESGMPKERFSAEFPKEGPSILRIQQVVRGDSAAYFCASSNAEHYGYTFGSGTRLTVV.

This clone was observed a handful of times. The genes are TRBV9 and TRBJ2-1, with 12 bases lining up with TRBD2. The CDR3 is 16 residues long. Germline V lookup: CDR1 SGDLS, CDR2 YYNGEE. J was trimmed by 6 bases and V by 0 bases; bases with no gene match: 4. Written as DNA, the CDR3 is TGTGCCAGCAGCGTAGTCGCTAGCGGGGGGGTCAATGAGCAGTTCTTC. It yields the protein CASSVVASGGVNEQFF.

The chain is built from TRBV6-4 and TRBJ1-2; no definite D call. Trimming removed 11 bases at V and 4 bases at J, with 26 bases between. Germline loops: CDR1 MRHNA, CDR2 SNTAGT. This CDR3 contains 16 residues. CDR3 in amino acids: CALLDGLREDLYGYTF. For the CDR3, the DNA is TGTGCCCTCCTCGATGGTCTTCGCGAGGATCTCTATGGCTACACCTTC.

V is TRBV5-1 and J is TRBJ1-1; 9 positions match TRBD1. The V gene end was trimmed by 4 bases and the J gene end by 4 bases; junction bases not matched to a gene: 5. The CDR3 totals 14 residues. From germline, CDR1 is SGHRS and CDR2 YFSETQ. In nucleotides, the CDR3 is TGCGCCAGCAGCCCGACGACAGGGGGCACTGAAGCTTTCTTT. Its protein is CASSPTTGGTEAFF.

The rearrangement joins TRBV23-1 to TRBJ2-7; no clear D gene. TRBV23-1 belongs to the ORF category, with a function that is uncertain. The CDR3 loop spans 13 amino acids. V dropped 1 base and J dropped 2 bases, with 6 bases sitting between them. For the CDR3, the DNA is TGCGCCAGCAGTCAATATCCTACCTACGAGCAGTACGTC. It codes for CASSQYPTYEQYV.

V gene TRBV7-2 combines with J gene TRBJ2-3, with D unclear. This CDR3 spans 16 amino acids. Germline CDR1 SGHTA, CDR2 FQGNSA. V lost 4 bases and J 2 bases, leaving 16 bases between the germline ends. CDR3 in amino acids: CASSSQAFYPTDTQYF. CDR3 coding DNA: TGTGCCAGCAGCTCTCAGGCCTTTTACCCCACAGATACGCAGTATTTT.

J is TRBJ2-1 and V is TRBV6-2 or TRBV6-3, with 9 bases that match TRBD1. Germline loops: CDR1 MNHEY, CDR2 SVGEGT. V trimming: 6 bases; J trimming: 12 bases; junction bases outside the gene matches: 18. The length of the CDR3 is 16 residues. The CDR3 spells CASSRGGDRALARQFF. The DNA for the CDR3 is TGTGCCAGCAGCCGAGGTGGGGACAGGGCCCTCGCGAGGCAGTTCTTC.

The chain recombines TRBV15 with TRBJ2-3, with a possible D match to TRBD1 (6 bases). This CDR3 is 15 amino acids long. V was shortened by 1 base and J by 5 bases, with 13 bases between the two germline ends. Germline CDR1 reads LNHNV; CDR2 reads YYDKDF (reference sequence). The CDR3 spells CATSRGDIYQDTQYF. The CDR3, as DNA: TGTGCCACCAGCAGAGGGGACATCTACCAAGATACGCAGTATTTT.

The rearrangement uses TRBV5-1 and TRBJ2-2; 9 bases line up with TRBD1. The CDR3 contains 16 residues. Germline V gene data show CDR1 as SGHRS and CDR2 as YFSETQ. V lost 1 base, J lost 2 bases, and 3 bases stayed unmatched. The CDR3 DNA follows: TGCGCCAGCAGCTTGTACAGGGGGCTAAACACCGGGGAGCTGTTTTTT. Translated: CASSLYRGLNTGELFF. Drawing the rest from reference TRBV5-1 and TRBJ2-2, the complete variable domain is KAGVTQTPRYLIKTRGQQVTLSCSPISGHRSVSWYQQTPGQGLQFLFEYFSETQRNKGNFPGRFSGRQFSNSRSEMNVSTLELGDSALYLCASSLYRGLNTGELFFGEGSRLTVL.

The chain uses TRBV7-3 and TRBJ2-1, with 9 positions matching TRBD2. Germline CDR1 is SGHTA and CDR2 is FQGTGA. V was pared by 4 bases and J by 7 bases, with 8 bases of the junction left unmatched. The CDR3 is 15 residues long. CDR3 sequence reads: CASSSLAGFGNEQFF. CDR3 sequence (DNA): TGTGCCAGCAGCTCCCTAGCGGGATTCGGAAATGAGCAGTTCTTC.

The V call is TRBV4-3, the J call TRBJ2-2, with D maybe TRBD1 (6 bases). This CDR3 has 16 amino acids. V was pared by 0 bases and J by 5 bases, with 13 bases between. Looked up from germline, CDR1 is LGHNA and CDR2 is YSLEER. This CDR3 reads CASSQDRGHWTGELFF. As DNA, the CDR3 is TGCGCCAGCAGCCAAGATAGGGGACACTGGACCGGGGAGCTGTTTTTT.

The chain has TRBV10-3 and TRBJ2-2, with 8 bases fitting TRBD1. The CDR3 extends over 14 amino acids. Germline V gene sequence: CDR1 ENHRY, CDR2 SYGVKD. The V and J ends lost 5 bases and 7 bases, in that order; junction bases with no gene match: 6. This CDR3 is CAISNRGFDGELFF. The CDR3 DNA reads TGTGCCATCAGTAACAGGGGGTTCGACGGGGAGCTGTTTTTT.

This chain uses TRBV7-2 with TRBJ1-2; D perhaps matches TRBD1 (6 bases). CDR1 is SGHTA and CDR2 is FQGNSA in the germline V gene. The length of the CDR3 is 14 residues. The germline V and J ends were trimmed by 6 bases and 0 bases, with 11 bases remaining between them. CDR3 in amino acids: CASRRDTSNYGYTF. CDR3 sequence (DNA): TGTGCCAGCAGGAGGGACACCTCTAACTATGGCTACACCTTC.

The gene calls are TRBV7-9 and TRBJ2-2, with 8 bases aligning to TRBD2. The germline V gene encodes CDR1 SEHNR and CDR2 FQNEAQ (reference sequence). The CDR3 loop spans 15 amino acids. The junction had 6 bases not matched to a gene; V was cut back by 5 bases and J by 4 bases. The CDR3 loop is CASSPSGGGTGELFF. CDR3 in DNA: TGTGCCAGCAGCCCAAGCGGGGGTGGCACCGGGGAGCTGTTTTTT.

The CDR3 region has the DNA TGTGCCAGCAGTTCCCTAGACACGGGGGGCTATGGCTACACCTTC. It specifies CASSSLDTGGYGYTF. This rearrangement joins TRBV6-2 or TRBV6-3 to TRBJ1-2; a weak D match, TRBD1 (5 bases). V was clipped by 4 bases and J by 4 bases, with 16 bases between them. Per the germline V gene, CDR1 is MNHEY and CDR2 is SVGEGT. The CDR3 length is 15 residues.

The chain employs TRBV10-2 and TRBJ1-6; the match to TRBD1 covers 7 bases. The CDR3 is 15 amino acids. CDR1 WSHSY and CDR2 SAAADI come from the germline V gene. V lost 7 bases to trimming and J lost 5 bases; unmatched junction nucleotides: 8. CDR3: CASIDSGTDNSPLHF. CDR3 DNA sequence: TGCGCCAGCATTGATTCCGGGACAGATAATTCACCCCTCCACTTT.

V and J are TRBV5-1 and TRBJ2-1; 11 bases map to TRBD2. Germline trimming cut 6 bases from V and 0 bases from J; bases unmatched to any gene: 5. The CDR3 sequence is 16 residues long. Germline CDR1 is SGHRS and CDR2 is YFSETQ. The CDR3 reads CASKTSGTSSYNEQFF. The CDR3 DNA reads as TGCGCCAGCAAGACTAGCGGGACCAGCTCCTACAATGAGCAGTTCTTC.

This clone was seen a few times. This sequence joins TRBV3-1 (or the pseudogene TRBV3-2) and TRBJ1-2, with TRBD1 as a possible D gene (5 bases). The CDR3 sequence is 12 residues long. Germline V gene data show CDR1 as LGHDT and CDR2 as YNNKEL (reference sequence). Trimming stripped 3 bases from V and 14 bases from J, with 16 bases between. CDR3 DNA sequence: TGTGCCAGCAGCCATCCCGGGACCGCGGGGACCTTC. It yields the protein CASSHPGTAGTF.